One T cell receptor (beta chain) is described in this entry. These data originate in a study of long-term antiretroviral therapy in people with HIV. Researchers ran immunoSEQ v3.0 at survey level. Using immunoSEQ multiplex PCR, the repertoire was profiled, and TCRdb retains in-frame clones only, with some absent. The sample lists some 36,000 clones, roughly 84% occurring once. The starting material was unsorted PBMCs, obtained approximately 2.9 years before starting antiretroviral therapy. The TCR comes from a woman aged 25 to 39 with HIV.

The CDR3 region is CAISELQKNTEAFF. The CDR3 DNA follows: TGTGCCATCAGTGAATTACAGAAGAACACTGAAGCTTTCTTT. The genes are TRBV10-3 and TRBJ1-1, with unresolved D. The V end was cut by 3 bases, the J end by 1 base, with 9 bases between. This CDR3 is 14 amino acids long. In germline, CDR1 is ENHRY, CDR2 SYGVKD.